The rows below give T cell receptor beta chains drawn from one sample of a study of cytomegalovirus exposure and HLA in healthy donors. Sequenced by immunoSEQ multiplex PCR; TCRdb stores in-frame clones only, minus some. In the table there are 100,000 or so clones, 74% of which are singletons. Sequencing was carried out using PBMCs. All receptors derive from a human donor in good health. Each CDR3 is given with its conserved first and last residue. The D gene is left open where the match is weak. Some rows have no size entry. The others give once, few or many, or a class for an expanded clone.

len,abundance,j_gene,v_gene,d_gene,CDR3nt,CDR3aa
14,NA,TRBJ2-3,TRBV4-1,TRBD1,TGCGCCAGCAGCCAGGACAGGGTCGCAGATACGCAGTATTTT,CASSQDRVADTQYF
14,NA,TRBJ2-7,TRBV5-1,TRBD1,TGCGCCAGCAGCTTAGGGACAGGGGCCTACGAGCAGTACTTC,CASSLGTGAYEQYF
14,NA,TRBJ2-4,TRBV7-2,NA,TGTGCCAGCAGCTTTGCAGAAACCAAAAACATTCAGTACTTC,CASSFAETKNIQYF
14,few,TRBJ1-1,TRBV4-1,TRBD1,TGCGCCAGCAGCCTGAGGTCAGGGGGCACTGAAGCTTTCTTT,CASSLRSGGTEAFF
14,NA,TRBJ2-7,TRBV6-5,NA,TGTGCCAGCGCTTCCCCCGGGACATCCTACGAGCAGTACTTC,CASASPGTSYEQYF
16,few,TRBJ2-7,TRBV7-2,TRBD2,TGTGCCAGCAGCTTAGAGCTAGCGGGGACATCCTACGAGCAGTACTTC,CASSLELAGTSYEQYF
13,NA,TRBJ1-2,TRBV30,NA,TGTGCCTGGAGTAGTGGCGGAGGGTTTGGCTACACCTTC,CAWSSGGGFGYTF
14,NA,TRBJ1-1,TRBV7-2,NA,TGTGCCAGCAGCTTAGGAGGGCGTCGAACTGAAGCTTTCTTT,CASSLGGRRTEAFF
12,once,TRBJ1-5,TRBV10-2,NA,TGCGCCAGCAGTTATAGCAATCAGCCCCAGCATTTT,CASSYSNQPQHF
14,NA,TRBJ2-1,TRBV14,TRBD2,TGTGCCAGCAGCCAAGAGTTGACTAGCCCTGAGCAGTTCTTC,CASSQELTSPEQFF
16,NA,TRBJ1-6,TRBV6-8,TRBD1,TGTGCCAGCAGGAACTTCCGGGACAGGGGTTTTTCCAGAATCCACTTT,CASRNFRDRGFSRIHF
14,NA,TRBJ1-4,TRBV6-5,NA,TGTGCCAGCAGTCCGACAGGATTTAATGAAAAACTGTTTTTT,CASSPTGFNEKLFF
15,once,TRBJ1-6,TRBV16,NA,TGTGCCAGCAGCCAAGGGGCCAGGTCTAATTCACCCCTCCACTTT,CASSQGARSNSPLHF
13,NA,TRBJ2-1,TRBV10-3,TRBD2,TGTGCCATCAGTACTAGCGGGAGGGGTGAGCAGTTCTTC,CAISTSGRGEQFF
14,once,TRBJ2-2,TRBV11-3,NA,TGTGCCAGCAGCCCGACAGTGAACACCGGGGAGCTGTTTTTT,CASSPTVNTGELFF
14,NA,TRBJ1-1,TRBV6-5,TRBD1,TGTGCCAGCAAACAGACAGGGTGGAACACTGAAGCTTTCTTT,CASKQTGWNTEAFF
13,NA,TRBJ2-3,TRBV5-4,NA,TGTGCCAGCAGCGCCGCAGGGATCGGTACGCAGTATTTT,CASSAAGIGTQYF
12,NA,TRBJ1-4,TRBV7-4,NA,TGTGCCAGCAGTCTCAGGGATGCAAAACTGTTTTTT,CASSLRDAKLFF
10,NA,TRBJ2-1,TRBV20-1,NA,TGCAGTGCTACCAGGGGTGAGCAGTTCTTC,CSATRGEQFF
14,NA,TRBJ2-7,TRBV7-9,NA,TGTTCCAGCAGCTTTCAGGGCGGCCTCTACGAGCAGTACTTC,CSSSFQGGLYEQYF
14,NA,TRBJ2-1,TRBV10-3,TRBD2,TGTGCCATCAGTGACCAAACTAGCGGGTGGGAGCAGTTCTTC,CAISDQTSGWEQFF
12,NA,TRBJ2-7,TRBV5-8,TRBD1,TGTGCCAGCAGCCTACAGGGGTACGAGCAGTACTTC,CASSLQGYEQYF
15,NA,TRBJ2-1,TRBV7-7,TRBD2,TGTGCCAGCAGCACAGGTAGCGGGAGTGTCTATGAGCAGTTCTTC,CASSTGSGSVYEQFF
16,NA,TRBJ1-5,TRBV30,NA,TGTGCCTGGAGTGGGGCAAGGGGTCTGGGCAATCAGCCCCAGCATTTT,CAWSGARGLGNQPQHF
15,NA,TRBJ1-1,TRBV11-2,TRBD1,TGTGCCAGCAGCTGGGCACAGGGGGTAGACACTGAAGCTTTCTTT,CASSWAQGVDTEAFF
15,NA,TRBJ2-3,TRBV7-2,TRBD2,TGTGCCAGCAGCTTAAGGGTGGGAGGGCTGGATACGCAGTATTTT,CASSLRVGGLDTQYF
16,NA,TRBJ1-1,TRBV4-2,NA,TGTGCCAGCAGCCAAAGTCACAGGGCTTGGGACACTGAAGCTTTCTTT,CASSQSHRAWDTEAFF
13,NA,TRBJ2-7,TRBV10-1,TRBD1,TGCGCCAGCAGTGACCGGACAGGGGAAAAGCAGTACTTC,CASSDRTGEKQYF
14,NA,TRBJ2-4,TRBV9,NA,TGTGCCAGCAGCGTAGCTGCGGGTAGGGACATTCAGTACTTC,CASSVAAGRDIQYF
14,NA,TRBJ2-3,TRBV5-4,NA,TGTGCCAGCAGCTTGGCGGGGGGCTCAGATACGCAGTATTTT,CASSLAGGSDTQYF
15,NA,TRBJ1-5,TRBV19,TRBD1,TGTGCCAGTGGGACAGGCGCCATAACCCTACAGCCCCAGCATTTT,CASGTGAITLQPQHF
18,NA,TRBJ2-5,TRBV2,TRBD2,TGTGCCAGCAGTCGGAGTCTAGCGGGAGGCCAACGCCAAGAGACCCAGTACTTC,CASSRSLAGGQRQETQYF
16,NA,TRBJ2-2,TRBV29-1,TRBD2,TGCAGCGCCTCCCCCGGACTAGCGGGCCAAACCGGGGAGCTGTTTTTT,CSASPGLAGQTGELFF
15,NA,TRBJ1-4,TRBV6-5,NA,TGTGCCAGCAGTCCCGGGGAGTTCTCTAATGAAAAACTGTTTTTT,CASSPGEFSNEKLFF
12,few,TRBJ2-3,TRBV10-1,NA,TGCGCCAGCAGTGATCCGGGAGATACGCAGTATTTT,CASSDPGDTQYF
14,NA,TRBJ2-7,TRBV10-3,TRBD1,TGTGCCAGTGGACAGGGAGGTAGCTCCTACGAGCAGTACTTC,CASGQGGSSYEQYF
15,few,TRBJ2-1,TRBV28,TRBD2,TGTGCCAGCAGTTTGCCAGCGGGAGTATACAATGAGCAGTTCTTC,CASSLPAGVYNEQFF
14,NA,TRBJ2-7,TRBV6-6,NA,TGTGCCAGCAGTTTTGCAGGACTAACGGTCGAGCAGTACTTC,CASSFAGLTVEQYF
13,NA,TRBJ1-3,TRBV7-2,NA,TGTGCCAGCAGCTCGGACATGCCGGGCACCATATATTTT,CASSSDMPGTIYF
14,few,TRBJ1-5,TRBV7-9,NA,TGTGCCAGCAGCTTGGCAGGGAGCAATCAGCCCCAGCATTTT,CASSLAGSNQPQHF
15,few,TRBJ1-5,TRBV19,NA,TGTGCCAGTAGTTCCGGAGAACAGGGCAGGCAGCCCCAGCATTTT,CASSSGEQGRQPQHF
13,once,TRBJ1-1,TRBV30,NA,TGTGCCTGGAGGCGTTGGTCCGGGTCTGAAGCTTTCTTT,CAWRRWSGSEAFF
13,NA,TRBJ1-2,TRBV9,NA,TGTGCCAGCAGCGTCGGGGAGCCCTATGGCTACACCTTC,CASSVGEPYGYTF
16,NA,TRBJ2-1,TRBV7-9,TRBD2,TGTGCCAGCAGCTTAGCGTCTAGCGGGAGGGCCGATGAGCAGTTCTTC,CASSLASSGRADEQFF
14,NA,TRBJ1-1,TRBV7-8,NA,TGTGCCAGCAGCCCACAGGGCAGTAACACTGAAGCTTTCTTT,CASSPQGSNTEAFF
14,NA,TRBJ1-3,TRBV6-6,NA,TGTGCCAGCACCCTGACAGTTCGGGGAAACACCATATATTTT,CASTLTVRGNTIYF
15,NA,TRBJ2-2,TRBV6-4,TRBD1,TGTGCCAGCAGCGCCGGGACAGGGACAACCGGGGAGCTGTTTTTT,CASSAGTGTTGELFF
14,few,TRBJ1-3,TRBV5-8,NA,TGTGCCAGCAGCTTGTATTACTCTGGAAACACCATATATTTT,CASSLYYSGNTIYF
13,NA,TRBJ2-7,TRBV10-1,NA,TGCGCCAGCAGTGGGGGAGTCGGCTACGAGCAGTACTTC,CASSGGVGYEQYF
16,NA,TRBJ2-7,TRBV9,NA,TGTGCCAGCAGCGTAGGACTAGAAGGTCTACCCTACGAGCAGTACTTC,CASSVGLEGLPYEQYF
15,NA,TRBJ1-5,TRBV28,NA,TGTGCCAGCAGTTTCTCCCTGACAGGACCTCAGCCCCAGCATTTT,CASSFSLTGPQPQHF
17,NA,TRBJ2-6,TRBV18,NA,TGTGCCAGCTCACCAATACAGAGGACAGCTGGGGCCAACGTCCTGACTTTC,CASSPIQRTAGANVLTF
13,NA,TRBJ2-2,TRBV2,NA,TGTGCCAGCAAGGCCAGGGCAAATGGGGAGCTGTTTTTT,CASKARANGELFF